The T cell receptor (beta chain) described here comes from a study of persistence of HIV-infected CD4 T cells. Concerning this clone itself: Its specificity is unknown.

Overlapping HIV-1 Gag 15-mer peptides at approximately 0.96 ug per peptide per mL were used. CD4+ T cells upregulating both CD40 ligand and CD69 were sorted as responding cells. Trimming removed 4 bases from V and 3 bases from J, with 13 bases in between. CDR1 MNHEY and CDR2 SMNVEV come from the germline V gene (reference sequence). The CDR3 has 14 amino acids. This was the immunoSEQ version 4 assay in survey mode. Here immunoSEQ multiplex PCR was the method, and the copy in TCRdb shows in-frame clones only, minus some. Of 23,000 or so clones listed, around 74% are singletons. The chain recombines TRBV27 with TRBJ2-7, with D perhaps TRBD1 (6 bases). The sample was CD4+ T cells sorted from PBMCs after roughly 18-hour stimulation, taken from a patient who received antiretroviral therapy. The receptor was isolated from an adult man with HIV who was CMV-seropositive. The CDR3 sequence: CASSSQTQGYEQYF. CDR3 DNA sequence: TGTGCCAGCAGTTCTCAGACACAGGGCTACGAGCAGTACTTC.